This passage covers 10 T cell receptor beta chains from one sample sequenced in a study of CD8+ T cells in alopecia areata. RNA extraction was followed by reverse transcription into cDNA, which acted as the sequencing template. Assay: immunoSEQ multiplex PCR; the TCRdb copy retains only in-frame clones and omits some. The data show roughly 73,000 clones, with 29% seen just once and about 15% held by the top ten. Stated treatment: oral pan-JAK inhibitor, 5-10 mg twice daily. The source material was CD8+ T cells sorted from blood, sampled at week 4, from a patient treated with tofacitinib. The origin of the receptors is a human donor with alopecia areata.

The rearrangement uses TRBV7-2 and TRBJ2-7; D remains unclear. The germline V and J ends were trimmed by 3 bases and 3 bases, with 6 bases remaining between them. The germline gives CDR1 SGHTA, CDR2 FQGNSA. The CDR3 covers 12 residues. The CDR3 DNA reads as TGTGCCAGCAGCTTCATAGGCTACGAGCAGTACTTC. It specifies CASSFIGYEQYF.

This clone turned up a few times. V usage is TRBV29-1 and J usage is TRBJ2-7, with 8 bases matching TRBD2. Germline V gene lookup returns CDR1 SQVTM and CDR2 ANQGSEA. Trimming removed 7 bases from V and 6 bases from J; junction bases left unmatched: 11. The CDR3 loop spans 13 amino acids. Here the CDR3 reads CSALAGPGGEQYF. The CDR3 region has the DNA TGCAGCGCATTAGCGGGGCCGGGTGGCGAGCAGTACTTC.

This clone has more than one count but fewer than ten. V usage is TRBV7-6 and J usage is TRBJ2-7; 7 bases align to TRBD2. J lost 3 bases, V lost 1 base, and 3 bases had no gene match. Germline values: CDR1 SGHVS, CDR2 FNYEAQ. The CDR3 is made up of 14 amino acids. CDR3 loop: CASSLGTSNYEQYF. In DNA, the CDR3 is TGTGCCAGCAGCTTAGGGACTAGTAACTACGAGCAGTACTTC.

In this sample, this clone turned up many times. In nucleotides, the CDR3 is TGTGCCAGCAGTTTTGGCAGCTCCTACGAGCAGTACTTC. This sequence encodes CASSFGSSYEQYF. This chain joins TRBV28 and TRBJ2-7; D is unresolved. Per the germline V gene, CDR1 is MDHEN and CDR2 is SYDVKM. The CDR3 runs 13 residues. Between the trimmed V and J ends, which lost 3 bases and 0 bases, there was a span of 6 bases.

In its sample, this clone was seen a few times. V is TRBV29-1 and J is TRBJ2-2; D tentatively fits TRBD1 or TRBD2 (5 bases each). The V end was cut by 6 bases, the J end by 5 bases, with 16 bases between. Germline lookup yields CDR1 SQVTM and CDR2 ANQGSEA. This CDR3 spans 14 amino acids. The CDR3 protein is CSVSSGTGTGELFF. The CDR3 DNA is TGCAGCGTATCGTCGGGGACGGGGACCGGGGAGCTGTTTTTT.

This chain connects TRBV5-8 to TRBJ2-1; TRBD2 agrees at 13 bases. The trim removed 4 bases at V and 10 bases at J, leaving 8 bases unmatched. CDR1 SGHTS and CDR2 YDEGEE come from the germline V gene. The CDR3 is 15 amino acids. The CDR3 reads CASSPGLAGVREQFF. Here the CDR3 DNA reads TGTGCCAGCAGCCCTGGACTAGCGGGAGTTCGAGAGCAGTTCTTC.

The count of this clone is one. The chain's CDR3 is CASSYSGPAVTEAFF. CDR3 DNA sequence: TGTGCCAGCAGTTACTCGGGCCCGGCGGTCACTGAAGCTTTCTTT. This chain joins TRBV6-5 and TRBJ1-1, with no clear D. Trimming removed 0 bases from V and 4 bases from J, with 12 bases in between. Germline V gene sequence: CDR1 MNHEY, CDR2 SVGAGI. The CDR3 is 15 amino acids.

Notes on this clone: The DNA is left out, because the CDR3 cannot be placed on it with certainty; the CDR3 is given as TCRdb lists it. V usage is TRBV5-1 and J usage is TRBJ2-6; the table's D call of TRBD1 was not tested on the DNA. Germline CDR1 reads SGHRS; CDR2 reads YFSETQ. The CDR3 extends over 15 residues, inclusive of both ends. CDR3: CASSPVGSGANVLTF.

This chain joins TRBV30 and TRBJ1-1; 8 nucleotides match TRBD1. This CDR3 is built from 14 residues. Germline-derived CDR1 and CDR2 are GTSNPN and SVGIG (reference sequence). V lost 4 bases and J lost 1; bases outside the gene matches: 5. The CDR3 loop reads CAWTRGQGNTEAFF. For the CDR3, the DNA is TGTGCCTGGACCCGCGGACAGGGGAACACTGAAGCTTTCTTT.

The CDR3 DNA reads as TGTGCCAGCAGCCGACACCCCAATACCTGGGACAGAGGAAATGAGCAGTTCTTC. As protein: CASSRHPNTWDRGNEQFF. This rearrangement joins TRBV7-9 to TRBJ2-1; 7 positions match TRBD1. This CDR3 is built from 18 residues. Unmatched junction bases numbered 20, after V lost 5 bases and J lost 7 bases. Germline CDR1 and CDR2: SEHNR and FQNEAQ (reference sequence).